This T cell receptor (beta chain) was observed in a study of metastatic and nonmetastatic thyroid tumors. On the study more broadly: From malignant and benign thyroid patients, repertoires in blood and in tumor or nodule tissue were compared.

TCRdb reprocessed the PCR reads using MiXCR. The sample lists fewer than 35,000 clones; roughly 30% were seen once. Deletions cut 10 bases from V and 8 bases from J, with 23 bases between. Germline V gene sequence: CDR1 LGHNA, CDR2 YNFKEQ. The CDR3 contains 15 residues. This clone ranks as medium-sized. The antigen is undetermined. Thyroid surgery had not been preceded by any treatment in any patient. Study-level findings and limits: As reported, TCR beta diversity in blood and tumor was significantly higher in malignant thyroid tumors than in benign nodules.

The TCR sequence derives from a female donor with papillary thyroid cancer or a benign thyroid nodule (not recorded which). Some clones in this sample may be carry-over from other donors' samples. The chain couples TRBV4-2 to TRBJ2-2, with D maybe TRBD1 (5 bases). The sample comprised blood. The CDR3 DNA reads TGTGCCATCAAAGTGCACTCCAGTGGGGCTGGGGAGCTGTTTTTT. It specifies CAIKVHSSGAGELFF.